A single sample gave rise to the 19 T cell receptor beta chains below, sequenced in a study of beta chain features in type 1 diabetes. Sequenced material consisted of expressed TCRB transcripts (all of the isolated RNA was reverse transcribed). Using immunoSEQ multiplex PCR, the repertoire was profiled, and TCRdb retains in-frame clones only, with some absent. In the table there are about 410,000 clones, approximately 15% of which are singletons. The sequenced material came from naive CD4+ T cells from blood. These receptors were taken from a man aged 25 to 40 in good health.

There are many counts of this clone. The CDR3 DNA reads as TGCAGCGTTGAGTCTTCCGGGTATGGCTACACCTTC. Its translation is CSVESSGYGYTF. The chain combines TRBV29-1 with TRBJ1-2; D is unresolved. The germline CDR1 and CDR2 sequences are SQVTM and ANQGSEA. The CDR3 spans 12 residues. V lost 3 bases and J 5 bases, leaving 10 bases between the germline ends.

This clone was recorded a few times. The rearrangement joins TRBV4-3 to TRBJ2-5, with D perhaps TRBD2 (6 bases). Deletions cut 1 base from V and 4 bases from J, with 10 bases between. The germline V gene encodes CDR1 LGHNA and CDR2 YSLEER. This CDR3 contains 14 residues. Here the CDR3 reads CASSQGRARETQYF. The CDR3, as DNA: TGCGCCAGCAGCCAAGGGAGGGCCAGAGAGACCCAGTACTTC.

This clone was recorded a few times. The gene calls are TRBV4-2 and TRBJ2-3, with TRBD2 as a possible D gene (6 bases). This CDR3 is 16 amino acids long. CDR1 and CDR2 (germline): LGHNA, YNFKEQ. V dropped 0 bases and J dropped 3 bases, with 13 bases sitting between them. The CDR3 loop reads CASSQDAGRRTDTQYF. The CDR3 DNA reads TGTGCCAGCAGCCAAGATGCGGGGAGACGGACAGATACGCAGTATTTT.

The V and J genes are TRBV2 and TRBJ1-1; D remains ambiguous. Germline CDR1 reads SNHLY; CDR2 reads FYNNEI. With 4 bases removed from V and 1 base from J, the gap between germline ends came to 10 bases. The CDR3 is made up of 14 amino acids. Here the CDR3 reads CASSVSTENTEAFF. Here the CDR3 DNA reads TGTGCCAGCAGTGTTTCTACAGAGAACACTGAAGCTTTCTTT.

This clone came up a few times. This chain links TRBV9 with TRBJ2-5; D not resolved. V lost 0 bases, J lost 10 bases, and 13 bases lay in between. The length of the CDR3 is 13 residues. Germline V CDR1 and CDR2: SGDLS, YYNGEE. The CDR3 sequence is CASSVEPRWDQYF. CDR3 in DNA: TGTGCCAGCAGCGTAGAGCCCCGTTGGGACCAGTACTTC.

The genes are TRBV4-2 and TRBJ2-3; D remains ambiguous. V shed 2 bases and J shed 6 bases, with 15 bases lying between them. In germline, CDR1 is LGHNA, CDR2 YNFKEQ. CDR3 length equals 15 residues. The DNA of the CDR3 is TGTGCCAGCAGCCAACAGGTTTTGTCTACCGATACGCAGTATTTT. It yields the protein CASSQQVLSTDTQYF.

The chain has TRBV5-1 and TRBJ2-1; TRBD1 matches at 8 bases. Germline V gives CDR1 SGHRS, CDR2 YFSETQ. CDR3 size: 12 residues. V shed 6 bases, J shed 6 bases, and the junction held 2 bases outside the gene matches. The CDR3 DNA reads TGCGCCAGCACCGGACAGGGCAATGAGCAGTTCTTC. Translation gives CASTGQGNEQFF.

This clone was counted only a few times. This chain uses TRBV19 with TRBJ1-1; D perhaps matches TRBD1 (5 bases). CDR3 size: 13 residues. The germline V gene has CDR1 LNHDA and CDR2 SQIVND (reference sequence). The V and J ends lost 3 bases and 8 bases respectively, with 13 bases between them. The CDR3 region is CASSIPQVGEAFF. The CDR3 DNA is TGTGCCAGTAGTATCCCACAGGTCGGCGAAGCTTTCTTT.

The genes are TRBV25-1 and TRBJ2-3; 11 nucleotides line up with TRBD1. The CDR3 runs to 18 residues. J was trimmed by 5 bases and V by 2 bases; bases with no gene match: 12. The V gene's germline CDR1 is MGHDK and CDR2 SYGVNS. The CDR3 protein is CASSEIPGQGDGKDTQYF. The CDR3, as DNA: TGTGCCAGCAGTGAAATTCCGGGACAGGGGGATGGTAAAGATACGCAGTATTTT.

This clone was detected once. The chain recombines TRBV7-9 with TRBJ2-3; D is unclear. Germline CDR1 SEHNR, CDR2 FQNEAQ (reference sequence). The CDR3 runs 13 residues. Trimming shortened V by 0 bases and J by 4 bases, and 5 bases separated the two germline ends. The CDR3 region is CASSLAESDTQYF. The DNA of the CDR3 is TGTGCCAGCAGCTTAGCGGAGTCAGATACGCAGTATTTT.

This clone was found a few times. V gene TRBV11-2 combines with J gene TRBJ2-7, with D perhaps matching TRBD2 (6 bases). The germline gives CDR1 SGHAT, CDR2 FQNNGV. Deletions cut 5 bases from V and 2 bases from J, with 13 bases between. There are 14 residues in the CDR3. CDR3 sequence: CASSPGTATYEQYV. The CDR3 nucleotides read TGTGCCAGCAGCCCGGGGACTGCTACCTACGAGCAGTACGTC.

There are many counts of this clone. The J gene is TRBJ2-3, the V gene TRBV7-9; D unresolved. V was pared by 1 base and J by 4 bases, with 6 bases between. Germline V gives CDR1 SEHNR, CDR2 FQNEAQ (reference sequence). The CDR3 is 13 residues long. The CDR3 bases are TGTGCCAGCAGCTTAGAGGGCGCAGATACGCAGTATTTT. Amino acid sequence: CASSLEGADTQYF.

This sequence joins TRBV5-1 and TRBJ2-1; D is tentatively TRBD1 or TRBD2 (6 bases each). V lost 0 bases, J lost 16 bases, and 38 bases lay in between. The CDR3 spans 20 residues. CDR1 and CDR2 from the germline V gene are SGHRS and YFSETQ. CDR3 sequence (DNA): TGCGCCAGCAGCTTGGACCCCGTTAGTGGGGATACAATGAGTCGGGGGCTGAAATTCTTC. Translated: CASSLDPVSGDTMSRGLKFF.

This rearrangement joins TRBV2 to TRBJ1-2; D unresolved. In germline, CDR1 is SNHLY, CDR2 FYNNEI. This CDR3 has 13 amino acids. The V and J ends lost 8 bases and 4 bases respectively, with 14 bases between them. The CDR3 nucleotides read TGTGCCAGCTTTTTAGAGATCAGCTATGGCTACACCTTC. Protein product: CASFLEISYGYTF.

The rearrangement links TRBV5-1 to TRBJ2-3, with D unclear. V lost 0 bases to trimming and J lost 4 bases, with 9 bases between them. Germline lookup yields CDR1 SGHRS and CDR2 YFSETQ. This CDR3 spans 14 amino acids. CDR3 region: CASSLAESSDTQYF. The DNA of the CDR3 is TGCGCCAGCAGCTTGGCCGAAAGCTCAGATACGCAGTATTTT.

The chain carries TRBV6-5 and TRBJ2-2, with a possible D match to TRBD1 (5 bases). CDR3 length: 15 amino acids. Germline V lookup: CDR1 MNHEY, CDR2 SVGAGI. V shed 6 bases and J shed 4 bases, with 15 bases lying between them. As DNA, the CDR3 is TGTGCCAGCAGAATATCATTAGGGGTCACCGGGGAGCTGTTTTTT. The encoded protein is CASRISLGVTGELFF.

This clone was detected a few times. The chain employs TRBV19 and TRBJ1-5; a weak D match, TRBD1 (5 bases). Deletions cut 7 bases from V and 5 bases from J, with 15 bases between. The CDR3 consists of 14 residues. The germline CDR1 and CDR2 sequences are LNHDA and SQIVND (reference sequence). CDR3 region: CASTDEGTHQPQHF. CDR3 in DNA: TGTGCCAGTACCGACGAGGGGACCCATCAGCCCCAGCATTTT.

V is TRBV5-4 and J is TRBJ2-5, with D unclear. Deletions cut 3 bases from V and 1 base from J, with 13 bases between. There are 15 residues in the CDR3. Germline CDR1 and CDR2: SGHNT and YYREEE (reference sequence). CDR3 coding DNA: TGTGCCAGCAGCTCCACCGGCCGTTCCCAAGAGACCCAGTACTTC. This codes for CASSSTGRSQETQYF.

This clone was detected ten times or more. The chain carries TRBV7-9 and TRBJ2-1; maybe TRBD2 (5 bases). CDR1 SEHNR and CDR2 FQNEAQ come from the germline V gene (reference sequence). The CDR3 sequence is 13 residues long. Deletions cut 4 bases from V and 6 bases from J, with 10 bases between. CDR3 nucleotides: TGTGCCAGCAGCTCTGGCCGGGGCAATGAGCAGTTCTTC. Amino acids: CASSSGRGNEQFF.